This TCR beta chain was found in a study of T cell clonotyping in hematopoietic cell transplantation (dated by TCRdb to about 2021). For the study in its entirety: A total of some 140 blood samples were gathered in the study from over 30 consecutive transplant recipients along with their related donors. Recruitment of patients ran from late 2015 to early 2017, and follow-up continued until September 2020 or until death.

The study at large found these results: After transplant, TCR diversity in recipients dropped, and pathologically expanded clonotypes increased progressively from day 30 to day 180. Broader TCR repertoire diversity after transplant was predicted by Inverse Simpson Index values from donors and from recipients before transplant. The sample size was limited, and because cells were not sorted, the contributions of CD4 and CD8 repertoires could not be separated. Recipient repertoires showed only a small fraction of overlap with donor repertoires, and over 97% appeared de novo at the given depth.

For CDR1 and CDR2, the germline V gene lists SGHTA and FQGNSA. From V the trimming removes 5 bases and from J it removes 0 bases, while the gene matches leave 5 bases of the junction unaccounted for. Spanning cysteine to phenylalanine, the CDR3 consists of 16 amino acids. This entry keeps only the CDR3 DNA: 48 bases, framed from base 1. TCR beta CDR3 regions were amplified from genomic DNA with the immunoSEQ assay, a bias-controlled multiplex PCR using V- and J-specific primers. In a second PCR step, a proprietary barcode and Illumina adapter sequences were attached to the CDR3 amplicons. An Illumina MiSeq instrument was used for sequencing of the CDR3 libraries. Turning to the authors' computational methods: Export and quality control were done with immunoSEQ Analyzer 3.0, while downstream analyses used R Bioconductor and Immunarch. Only productive rearrangements within the normalized downsampled data set were used in the calculation of repertoire metrics. In the normalized cohort, clonotypes with more than 5 templates were defined as pathologically expanded. The Inverse Simpson Index was used to measure repertoire diversity. CMV-specificity analyses were carried out on the non-normalized data set to capture all clonotypes. In its TCRdb copy, this immuneACCESS table keeps in-frame sequences only and misses some clones. Where compared with another copy, unresolved V genes explain less than half of these, and the others have no known cause. V, J and clone size reflect that table, while D and trimming were determined from the DNA. The table for this sample lists about 5,600 clones; just over 75% of them were counted only once. The top ten hold about a fifth of the sample.

Reading the label with the study, this specimen's time point is: 100 days after allo-HCT. Blood from recipients was drawn roughly 28 days before transplant, then again at days 30, 100 and 180 after transplant. Nuclei Lysis Solution was used to extract genomic DNA from fresh or cryopreserved unfractionated peripheral blood mononuclear cells. This clone was seen a single time. There is no known antigen for this receptor. No base-level quality is on record; no much larger clone is a single base apart. Recombination linked TRBV7-2 to TRBJ2-2, with 8 bases in between that match TRBD2. The sample consisted of peripheral blood mononuclear cells, taken 100 days after allogeneic stem cell transplant. The source is a male patient over 55 who had an allogeneic stem cell transplant, so T cells may come from the graft donor. Some clones in this sample may be carry-over from other donors' samples. The CDR3 amino acid sequence is: CASSPSGSANTGELFF. The nucleotide sequence is TGTGCCAGCAGCCCAAGCGGGAGCGCGAACACCGGGGAGCTGTTTTTT.